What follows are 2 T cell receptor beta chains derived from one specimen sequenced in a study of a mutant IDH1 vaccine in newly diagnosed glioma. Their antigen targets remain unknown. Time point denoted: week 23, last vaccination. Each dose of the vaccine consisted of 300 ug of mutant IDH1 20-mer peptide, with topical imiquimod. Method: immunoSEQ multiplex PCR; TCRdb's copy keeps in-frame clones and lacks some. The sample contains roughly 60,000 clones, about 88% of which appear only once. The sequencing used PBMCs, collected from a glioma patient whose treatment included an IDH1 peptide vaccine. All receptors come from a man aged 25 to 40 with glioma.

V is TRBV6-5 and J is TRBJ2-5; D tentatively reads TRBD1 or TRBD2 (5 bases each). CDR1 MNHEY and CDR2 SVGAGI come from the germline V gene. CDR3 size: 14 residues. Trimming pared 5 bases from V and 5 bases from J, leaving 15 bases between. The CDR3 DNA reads TGTGCCAGCAGTCCGCCCGGGACCTCGGAGACCCAGTACTTC. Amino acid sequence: CASSPPGTSETQYF.

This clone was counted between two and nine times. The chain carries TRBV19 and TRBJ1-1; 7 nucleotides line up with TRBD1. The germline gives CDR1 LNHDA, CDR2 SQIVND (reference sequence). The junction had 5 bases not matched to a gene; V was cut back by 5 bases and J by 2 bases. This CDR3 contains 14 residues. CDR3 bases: TGTGCCAGTAGTCCTTACAGGGGCAACACTGAAGCTTTCTTT. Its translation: CASSPYRGNTEAFF.